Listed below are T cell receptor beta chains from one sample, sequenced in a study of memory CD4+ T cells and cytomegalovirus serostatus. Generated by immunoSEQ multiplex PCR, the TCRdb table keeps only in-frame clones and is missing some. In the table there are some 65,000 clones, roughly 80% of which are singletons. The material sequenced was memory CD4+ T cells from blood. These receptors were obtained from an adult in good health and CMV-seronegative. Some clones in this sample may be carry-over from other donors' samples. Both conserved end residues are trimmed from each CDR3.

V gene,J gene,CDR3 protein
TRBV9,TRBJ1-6,ASSAAGTGDNSPLH
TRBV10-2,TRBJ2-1,AIWPGRGRLNEQF
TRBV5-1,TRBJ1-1,ASSYTPGGATRRAF
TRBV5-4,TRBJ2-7,ASSFGTRSYEQY
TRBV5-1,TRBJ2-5,ASSLGTSGGAETQY
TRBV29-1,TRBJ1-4,SVIGMTNEKLF
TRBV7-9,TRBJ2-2,ASSRRGGLNTGELF
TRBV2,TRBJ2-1,ASSGEGRKF
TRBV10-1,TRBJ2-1,ASRALSGRGYNEQF
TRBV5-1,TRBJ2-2,ASSPFEGVTGELF
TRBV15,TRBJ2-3,ATSRILQRETDTQY
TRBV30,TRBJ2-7,AWREKRSYEQY
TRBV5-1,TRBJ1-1,ASSFRLQGTEAF
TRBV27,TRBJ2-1,ASSGPSRDEQF
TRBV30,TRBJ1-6,AGHTSESYNSPLH